These 30 T cell receptor beta chains came from one sample sequenced in a study of vaccination and CD4 T cells after COVID-19. No cognate antigen is known for these TCRs. With the Oncomine TCR Beta short-read assay, DNA from cultured CD4+ T cells was sequenced. TCRdb reanalysed the PCR reads using MiXCR and keeps one entry per CDR3 protein. The table includes about 13,000 distinct CDR3 sequences, 25% to 30% detected once. Described treatment: roughly 10-day PBMC culture with coronavirus spike peptide pools or control peptides (ViraFEST assay). The sample here was CD4+ T cells from blood, cultured in vitro, taken before SARS-CoV-2 vaccination. The source of these receptors is a human donor who received a COVID-19 vaccine.

This clonotype showed up just a few times. The genes are TRBV19 and TRBJ1-2, with TRBD1 identical over 9 bases. Germline V gene sequence: CDR1 LNHDA, CDR2 SQIVND (reference sequence). This CDR3 is 15 amino acids long. V shed 1 base and J 4 bases; nucleotides not matched to a gene: 4. CDR3 nucleotide sequence: TGTGCCAGTAGTATAGCCGACAGGGGGACCTATGGCTACACCTTC. As protein: CASSIADRGTYGYTF. Filled out from reference TRBV19 and TRBJ1-2, the complete variable domain reads DGGITQSPKYLFRKEGQNVTLSCEQNLNHDAMYWYRQDPGQGLRLIYYSQIVNDFQKGDIAEGYSVSREKKESFPLTVTSAQKNPTAFYLCASSIADRGTYGYTFGSGTRLTVV.

This clonotype was recorded a few times. This chain links TRBV6-1 with TRBJ2-3; TRBD1 matches 10 bases. Germline CDR1 and CDR2: MNHNS and SASEGT. The trim removed 6 bases at V and 4 bases at J, leaving 7 bases unmatched. This CDR3 spans 15 amino acids. The CDR3 is CASSRDRGRADTQYF. The CDR3 nucleotides are TGTGCCAGCAGCCGCGACAGGGGGCGAGCAGATACGCAGTATTTT.

The V gene is TRBV11-3, the J gene TRBJ1-1, with TRBD1 identical over 8 bases. V was clipped by 5 bases and J by 1 base; unmatched bases: 6. Germline CDR1 SGHNT, CDR2 YENEEA. The CDR3 runs to 15 residues. CDR3 residues: CASSPRTGRNTEAFF. In DNA form, the CDR3 reads TGTGCCAGCAGCCCTCGGACAGGGAGGAACACTGAAGCTTTCTTT. Filled out from reference TRBV11-3 and TRBJ1-1, the complete variable domain reads EAGVVQSPRYKIIEKKQPVAFWCNPISGHNTLYWYLQNLGQGPELLIRYENEEAVDDSQLPKDRFSAERLKGVDSTLKIQPAELGDSAVYLCASSPRTGRNTEAFFGQGTRLTVV.

This clonotype was seen a handful of times. The chain has TRBV6-1 and TRBJ1-1, with D unresolved. Deletions cut 5 bases from V and 1 base from J, with 17 bases between. CDR1 is MNHNS, CDR2 SASEGT, per germline. This CDR3 has 16 amino acids. For the CDR3, the DNA is TGTGCCAGCAGTCCCCGTCGGGGAGTCGGGAACACTGAAGCTTTCTTT. Its protein product is CASSPRRGVGNTEAFF.

The V call is TRBV6-1, the J call TRBJ1-2; tentatively, D is TRBD1 (5 bases). CDR1 is MNHNS, CDR2 SASEGT, per germline. The ends were cut back, 4 bases at V and 2 bases at J, with 11 bases in the middle. The CDR3 spans 14 residues. The CDR3 DNA is TGTGCCAGCAGTGCTTCTGGGGGGAACTATGGCTACACCTTC. Protein: CASSASGGNYGYTF.

The chain combines TRBV5-1 with TRBJ1-2, with D uncertain. Germline CDR1 is SGHRS and CDR2 is YFSETQ. The CDR3 consists of 14 residues. Trimming removed 0 bases at V and 4 bases at J, with 10 bases between. The CDR3 reads CASSLDTRTYGYTF. The CDR3 region has the DNA TGCGCCAGCAGCTTGGACACAAGGACCTATGGCTACACCTTC.

This clonotype has a handful of counts. The V and J genes are TRBV20-1 and TRBJ2-1; 8 bases agree with TRBD2. The germline CDR1 and CDR2 sequences are DFQATT and SNEGSKA (reference sequence). The CDR3 loop spans 13 amino acids. Germline trimming cut 8 bases from V and 4 bases from J; bases unmatched to any gene: 7. In DNA form, the CDR3 reads TGCAGTACTAAGCGGGGGCTATACAATGAGCAGTTCTTC. The encoded protein is CSTKRGLYNEQFF.

This rearrangement joins TRBV11-2 to TRBJ1-1; 7 nucleotides align to TRBD1. Per germline, CDR1 SGHAT and CDR2 FQNNGV. J was trimmed by 1 base and V by 3 bases; bases with no gene match: 5. This CDR3 has 15 residues. CDR3 amino acids: CASSLTGLGNTEAFF. CDR3 sequence (DNA): TGTGCCAGCAGCTTGACAGGGTTAGGGAACACTGAAGCTTTCTTT.

The rearrangement links TRBV4-1 to TRBJ1-6; perhaps TRBD1 as D (5 bases). The germline gives CDR1 MGHRA, CDR2 YSYEKL. Trimming removed 0 bases at V and 9 bases at J, with 18 bases between. This CDR3 has 17 amino acids. The CDR3 DNA is TGCGCCAGCAGCCAAGATCGGGGGTTAAGGTTTGGTTCACCCCTCCACTTT. Amino acids: CASSQDRGLRFGSPLHF.

There are a few counts of this clonotype. The V gene is TRBV20-1, the J gene TRBJ1-2; 7 bases agree with TRBD1. The V gene's germline CDR1 is DFQATT and CDR2 SNEGSKA (reference sequence). This CDR3 is 14 amino acids long. With 2 bases clipped from V and 5 bases from J, the junction kept 8 bases outside the gene matches. As DNA, the CDR3 is TGCAGTGCTAGATCCCCGGGGACAGCTTATGGCTACACCTTC. This sequence encodes CSARSPGTAYGYTF.

This clonotype was observed a few times. The V call is TRBV6-1, the J call TRBJ2-7, with a possible D match to TRBD1 (5 bases). The CDR3 loop spans 13 amino acids. Trimming pared 6 bases from V and 0 bases from J, leaving 9 bases between. In germline, CDR1 is MNHNS, CDR2 SASEGT. This chain's CDR3 is CASRRTYSYEQYF. CDR3 nucleotide sequence: TGTGCCAGCAGACGGACATACTCCTACGAGCAGTACTTC.

The sample holds a few counts of this clonotype. The chain links TRBV6-5 to TRBJ2-5; 7 nucleotides align to TRBD2. Germline CDR1 MNHEY, CDR2 SVGAGI. There are 18 residues in the CDR3. V was pared by 1 base and J by 6 bases, with 17 bases of the junction left unmatched. The CDR3 sequence is CASSYYPSGPWEGKTQYF. The CDR3 DNA is TGTGCCAGCAGTTACTACCCCTCGGGCCCTTGGGAGGGAAAGACCCAGTACTTC.

The genes are TRBV24-1 and TRBJ2-1; TRBD2 aligns across 7 bases. Trimming removed 3 bases from V and 2 bases from J; junction bases left unmatched: 6. Germline V gene lookup returns CDR1 KGHDR and CDR2 SFDVKD. CDR3 length equals 16 residues. The CDR3 DNA follows: TGTGCCACCAGTGATCGGTCTAGCGGTGCCTACAATGAGCAGTTCTTC. It specifies CATSDRSSGAYNEQFF.

This chain uses TRBV11-2 with TRBJ2-2; a possible D gene is TRBD1 (6 bases). CDR1 SGHAT and CDR2 FQNNGV come from the germline V gene. V shed 5 bases and J shed 4 bases, with 14 bases lying between them. This CDR3 contains 15 residues. This CDR3 is CASSLTGTSTGELFF. The CDR3 DNA reads TGTGCCAGCAGCCTCACCGGGACAAGCACCGGGGAGCTGTTTTTT.

V and J are TRBV29-1 and TRBJ2-1, with unresolved D. CDR1 and CDR2 (germline): SQVTM, ANQGSEA. V lost 4 bases and J lost 5, with 18 bases in between. The CDR3 extends over 15 amino acids. CDR3 amino acids: CSVGLIRFIHNEQFF. The CDR3 DNA reads as TGCAGCGTTGGTCTTATTCGTTTTATCCACAATGAGCAGTTCTTC.

In this sample, this clonotype turned up a few times. The V call is TRBV27, the J call TRBJ2-5; 8 bases map to TRBD2. The V and J ends lost 4 bases and 2 bases, in that order; junction bases with no gene match: 12. Germline loops: CDR1 MNHEY, CDR2 SMNVEV (reference sequence). The CDR3 spans 17 residues. The CDR3 region is CASSSGPGRGVQETQYF. The CDR3 DNA reads TGTGCCAGCAGTTCGGGGCCCGGGCGGGGGGTTCAAGAGACCCAGTACTTC.

This clonotype has a handful of counts. This chain uses TRBV30 with TRBJ1-2; no definite D call. The V gene lost 4 bases and the J gene lost 4 bases, with 10 bases spanning the gap. CDR1 GTSNPN and CDR2 SVGIG come from the germline V gene (reference sequence). The CDR3 contains 12 residues. The CDR3 loop reads CAWIAGGYGYTF. Written as DNA, the CDR3 is TGTGCCTGGATTGCAGGAGGCTATGGCTACACCTTC.

Comment on this clonotype: Given a far larger clone just one base away, this is likely a sequencing read error. The chain is built from TRBV7-9 and TRBJ1-6; D perhaps matches TRBD1 (5 bases). Germline CDR1 SEHNR, CDR2 FQNEAQ (reference sequence). With 7 bases removed from V and 2 bases from J, the gap between germline ends came to 15 bases. The CDR3 spans 16 residues. The CDR3: CASMDQGVPYNSPLHF. The DNA for the CDR3 is TGTGCCAGCATGGACCAGGGAGTCCCCTATAATTCACCCCTCCACTTT.

This clonotype showed up just a few times. The chain uses TRBV2 and TRBJ2-7, with TRBD2 matching over 7 bases. Per germline, CDR1 SNHLY and CDR2 FYNNEI. J lost 7 bases, V lost 4 bases, and 7 bases had no gene match. CDR3 length equals 13 residues. This chain's CDR3 is CASSAGGRTEQYF. The CDR3 DNA follows: TGTGCCAGCAGTGCGGGGGGACGCACGGAGCAGTACTTC.

The rearrangement joins TRBV11-3 to TRBJ2-3, with D tentatively TRBD1 or TRBD2 (5 bases each). The CDR3 has 15 residues. Deletions cut 5 bases from V and 1 base from J, with 13 bases between. Germline CDR1 and CDR2: SGHNT and YENEEA. The chain's CDR3 is CASSTRRGRTDTQYF. The CDR3 DNA reads as TGTGCCAGCAGCACCCGACGGGGACGCACAGATACGCAGTATTTT.

This clonotype was seen a handful of times. The rearrangement links TRBV5-1 to TRBJ1-1; tentative D call: TRBD1 (5 bases). Between the trimmed V and J ends, which lost 4 bases and 1 base, there was a span of 8 bases. Germline CDR1 reads SGHRS; CDR2 reads YFSETQ. The CDR3 sequence is 13 residues long. The CDR3 here is CASSPGTNTEAFF. The CDR3 DNA reads TGCGCCAGCAGCCCAGGGACGAACACTGAAGCTTTCTTT.

This chain links TRBV20-1 with TRBJ2-1; 11 nucleotides agree with TRBD2. The CDR3 length is 16 residues. With V trimmed by 5 bases and J by 3 bases, 9 bases remained unmatched. Per the germline V gene, CDR1 is DFQATT and CDR2 is SNEGSKA (reference sequence). CDR3 DNA: TGCAGTGCTCCTAGTCTAGCGGGGGGTGTCTACAATGAGCAGTTCTTC. It is translated as CSAPSLAGGVYNEQFF.

The chain uses TRBV6-5 and TRBJ2-1; D might be TRBD2 (6 bases). This CDR3 has 15 residues. CDR1 is MNHEY and CDR2 is SVGAGI in the germline V gene. Trimming took 2 bases from V and 11 from J, leaving 19 bases between them. CDR3 region: CASSYLLRREEKQFF. For the CDR3, the DNA is TGTGCCAGCAGTTACCTCTTACGCAGGGAGGAGAAGCAGTTCTTC.

This clonotype is a singleton in its sample. The chain carries TRBV4-2 and TRBJ2-3, with 9 bases identical to TRBD2. The trim removed 5 bases at V and 1 base at J, leaving 4 bases unmatched. This CDR3 is 15 amino acids long. Germline CDR1 and CDR2: LGHNA and YNFKEQ. Here the CDR3 DNA reads TGTGCCAGCAGCACAGCGGGGGGCGGCACAGATACGCAGTATTTT. It yields the protein CASSTAGGGTDTQYF.

This clonotype turned up a few times. V is TRBV19 and J is TRBJ1-2, with 7 bases aligning to TRBD1. The CDR3 runs to 13 residues. The trim removed 5 bases at V and 8 bases at J, leaving 8 bases unmatched. From germline, CDR1 is LNHDA and CDR2 SQIVND (reference sequence). CDR3 bases: TGTGCCAGTAGTCCAGACAGGGAGGGGGGCTACACCTTC. Residues: CASSPDREGGYTF.

This clonotype occurred once. The chain joins TRBV30 to TRBJ2-5, with D possibly matching TRBD2 (7 bases). With 4 bases removed from V and 2 bases from J, the gap between germline ends came to 17 bases. CDR1 is GTSNPN and CDR2 is SVGIG in the germline V gene (reference sequence). This CDR3 is built from 15 residues. CDR3 DNA sequence: TGTGCCTGGACCGATGGGCGGGGGCCTCAAGAGACCCAGTACTTC. This codes for CAWTDGRGPQETQYF.

The V gene is TRBV2, the J gene TRBJ1-5; 7 bases are a match to TRBD1. The CDR3 loop spans 15 amino acids. V was clipped by 7 bases and J by 5 bases; unmatched bases: 11. Germline-derived CDR1 and CDR2 are SNHLY and FYNNEI. The CDR3 loop reads CASIGSGGPDQPQHF. The DNA for the CDR3 is TGTGCCAGCATTGGCTCAGGGGGGCCAGATCAGCCCCAGCATTTT.

J is TRBJ2-2 and V is TRBV10-1; D is perhaps TRBD1 or TRBD2 (5 bases each). This CDR3 is 15 amino acids long. Germline CDR1 reads WNHNN; CDR2 reads SYGVQD (reference sequence). Trimming removed 6 bases at V and 8 bases at J, with 19 bases between. The CDR3 sequence is CASSQPGTRGGELFF. CDR3 nucleotide sequence: TGCGCCAGCAGCCAACCCGGGACCCGAGGAGGGGAGCTGTTTTTT.

The chain links TRBV19 to TRBJ1-2; 7 bases are a match to TRBD1. This CDR3 is built from 14 residues. Germline V gene data show CDR1 as LNHDA and CDR2 as SQIVND (reference sequence). V trimming: 3 bases; J trimming: 3 bases; junction bases outside the gene matches: 4. The DNA of the CDR3 is TGTGCCAGTAGTATTTTAACAGGGGACTATGGCTACACCTTC. The encoded protein is CASSILTGDYGYTF.

This clonotype was counted between two and nine times. The chain employs TRBV20-1 and TRBJ2-3, with D uncertain. The germline gives CDR1 DFQATT, CDR2 SNEGSKA (reference sequence). Trimming took 5 bases from V and 1 from J, leaving 16 bases between them. The CDR3 runs 15 residues. The CDR3 nucleotides read TGCAGTGCTCGCAGATCAGGCCGTGGCACAGATACGCAGTATTTT. Amino acids: CSARRSGRGTDTQYF.